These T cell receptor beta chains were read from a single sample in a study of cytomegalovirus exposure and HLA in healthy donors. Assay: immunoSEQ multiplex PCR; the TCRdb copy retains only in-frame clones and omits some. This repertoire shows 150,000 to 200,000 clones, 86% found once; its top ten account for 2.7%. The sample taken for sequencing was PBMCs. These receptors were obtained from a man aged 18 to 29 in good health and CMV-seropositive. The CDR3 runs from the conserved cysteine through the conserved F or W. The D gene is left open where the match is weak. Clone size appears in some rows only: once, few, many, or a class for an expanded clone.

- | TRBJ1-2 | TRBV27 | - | TGTGCCAGCAGTTTAGGGCAGGGCTTTGGTGGCTACACCTTC | CASSLGQGFGGYTF
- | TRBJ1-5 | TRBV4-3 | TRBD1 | TGCGCCAGCAGCCAAGAGCAGACAGGGACTCAGCCCCAGCATTTT | CASSQEQTGTQPQHF
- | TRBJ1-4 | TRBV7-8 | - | TGTGCCAGCAGCGCCGACAGGAGAACTAATGAAAAACTGTTTTTT | CASSADRRTNEKLFF
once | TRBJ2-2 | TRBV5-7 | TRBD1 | TGTGCCAGCAGCTCGGGACAGGGGAGGACCGGGGAGCTGTTTTTT | CASSSGQGRTGELFF
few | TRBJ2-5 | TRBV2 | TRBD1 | TGTGCCAGCAGTCCCGGGACAGGGACCCAAGAGACCCAGTACTTC | CASSPGTGTQETQYF
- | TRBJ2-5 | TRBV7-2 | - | TGTGCCAGCAGCTTGTACAACCCCCAAGAGACCCAGTACTTC | CASSLYNPQETQYF
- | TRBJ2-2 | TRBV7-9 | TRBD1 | TGTGCCAGCAGCCCACAGGGGGCCCTGGGCGGGGAGCTGTTTTTT | CASSPQGALGGELFF
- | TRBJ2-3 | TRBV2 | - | TGTGCCAGCAGTGAGGGGGCAGGGCCGAAACTGACAGATACGCAGTATTTT | CASSEGAGPKLTDTQYF
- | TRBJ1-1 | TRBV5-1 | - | TGCGCCAGCAGCTTGAGGGAGTACACTGAAGCTTTCTTT | CASSLREYTEAFF
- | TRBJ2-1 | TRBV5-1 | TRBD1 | TGCGCCAGCAGCATCCGACAGGGGGCCTTTGGTGAGCAGTTCTTC | CASSIRQGAFGEQFF
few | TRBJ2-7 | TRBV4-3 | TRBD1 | TGCGCCAGCAGCCCGGGGACAGGGGGCTCCGAGCAGTACTTC | CASSPGTGGSEQYF
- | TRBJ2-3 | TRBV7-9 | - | TGTGCCAGCAGCTTGCGGGGATTCACAGATACGCAGTATTTT | CASSLRGFTDTQYF
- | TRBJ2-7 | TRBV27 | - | TGTGCCAGCATCGGCCGGGGCTCCTACGAGCAGTACTTC | CASIGRGSYEQYF